These 16 T cell receptor beta chains share one sample of origin, sequenced in a study of blood T cell repertoires in COVID-19. The protocol was immunoSEQ multiplex PCR, while the TCRdb copy is restricted to in-frame clones and leaves out a portion. The sample contains hundreds of thousands of clones, more than 80% of which appear only once. Sequenced material: PBMCs or T cells enriched from blood (not recorded which). Receptor source: a man aged 25-45 years who had recovered from COVID-19.

The chain joins TRBV10-3 to TRBJ2-2; 8 bases fit TRBD1. From germline, CDR1 is ENHRY and CDR2 SYGVKD. Trimming removed 8 bases from V and 5 bases from J; junction bases left unmatched: 7. The CDR3 has 14 residues. DNA of the CDR3: TGTGCCATCGGATCGGGACAGGATACCGGGGAGCTGTTTTTT. This encodes CAIGSGQDTGELFF.

This clone showed up just once. The V and J genes are TRBV19 and TRBJ2-1; tentative D call: TRBD2 (5 bases). V lost 1 base and J lost 3, with 10 bases in between. The length of the CDR3 is 15 residues. Germline V gives CDR1 LNHDA, CDR2 SQIVND (reference sequence). The CDR3 reads CASSIVRAVYNEQFF. The CDR3 bases are TGTGCCAGTAGTATAGTGAGGGCAGTCTACAATGAGCAGTTCTTC.

This clone was detected a few times. The V gene is TRBV28, the J gene TRBJ1-6; the match to TRBD1 covers 7 bases. V was clipped by 9 bases and J by 7 bases; unmatched bases: 12. Germline V gene lookup returns CDR1 MDHEN and CDR2 SYDVKM. The CDR3 totals 15 residues. CDR3 amino acids: CASSNRGQQNSPLHF. The CDR3 region has the DNA TGTGCCAGTAGTAACCGGGGACAGCAAAATTCACCCCTCCACTTT.

This clone was seen only once. The CDR3 region has the DNA TGCGCCAGCAGCCTACGACTAGCGGGAGGCCTCCAAGAGACCCAGTACTTC. Its translation is CASSLRLAGGLQETQYF. The chain recombines TRBV5-1 with TRBJ2-5, with 13 bases lining up with TRBD2. The ends lost 4 bases at V and 1 base at J; junction bases unmatched: 7. Germline V CDR1 and CDR2: SGHRS, YFSETQ. CDR3 length equals 17 residues.

This clone has only one observation. This chain connects TRBV5-6 to TRBJ2-5; 10 positions match TRBD2. J was trimmed by 5 bases and V by 1 base; bases with no gene match: 2. CDR1 and CDR2 (germline): SGHDT, YYEEEE. The length of the CDR3 is 14 residues. CDR3 bases: TGTGCCAGCAGCTTGCTAGCGGGAGAGGAGACCCAGTACTTC. Its protein is CASSLLAGEETQYF.

The chain links TRBV28 to TRBJ1-6, with D unclear. With 6 bases removed from V and 0 bases from J, the gap between germline ends came to 9 bases. This CDR3 spans 15 amino acids. Germline lookup yields CDR1 MDHEN and CDR2 SYDVKM. The CDR3 coding sequence is TGTGCCAGCAGGGAAGGGAGCTCCTATAATTCACCCCTCCACTTT. It codes for CASREGSSYNSPLHF.

This clone was seen a single time. The chain links TRBV3-1 (or the pseudogene TRBV3-2) to TRBJ2-3; 10 bases map to TRBD2. The CDR3 is 15 residues long. The V gene end was trimmed by 1 base and the J gene end by 3 bases; junction bases not matched to a gene: 1. CDR1 and CDR2 from the germline V gene are LGHDT and YNNKEL (reference sequence). CDR3 sequence reads: CASSQGTSGTDTQYF. In nucleotides, the CDR3 is TGTGCCAGCAGCCAAGGGACTAGCGGAACAGATACGCAGTATTTT.

This clone was counted a single time. J is TRBJ2-2 and V is TRBV3-1 (or the pseudogene TRBV3-2), with 13 bases aligning to TRBD2. The germline V gene encodes CDR1 LGHDT and CDR2 YNNKEL (reference sequence). The trim removed 4 bases at V and 3 bases at J, leaving 5 bases unmatched. The CDR3 covers 17 residues. DNA of the CDR3: TGTGCCAGCAGCCGGACTAGCGGGAGAGCGGACACCGGGGAGCTGTTTTTT. It is translated as CASSRTSGRADTGELFF.

The chain is built from TRBV9 and TRBJ2-1; 7 nucleotides match TRBD2. Germline CDR1 is SGDLS and CDR2 is YYNGEE. This CDR3 has 19 amino acids. Trimming cost V 3 bases and J 1 base; bases outside gene matches: 16. This CDR3 is CASSAGGIGAGSSYNEQFF. The CDR3 region has the DNA TGTGCCAGCAGCGCCGGGGGGATCGGAGCGGGATCATCCTACAATGAGCAGTTCTTC.

This chain uses TRBV9 with TRBJ2-5; the match to TRBD2 covers 13 bases. Germline V lookup: CDR1 SGDLS, CDR2 YYNGEE. J was trimmed by 4 bases and V by 3 bases; bases with no gene match: 6. The CDR3 sequence is 16 residues long. For the CDR3, the DNA is TGTGCCAGCAGCGAGGGGACTAGCGGGATCAGAGAGACCCAGTACTTC. The encoded protein is CASSEGTSGIRETQYF.

The chain employs TRBV5-5 and TRBJ1-5; D perhaps matches TRBD1 (5 bases). Per germline, CDR1 SGHKS and CDR2 YYEKEE (reference sequence). The V and J ends lost 0 bases and 6 bases respectively, with 13 bases between them. The length of the CDR3 is 15 residues. The CDR3 region has the DNA TGTGCCAGCAGCTTGGAGCCAGGGATACGTCAGCCCCAGCATTTT. Amino acids: CASSLEPGIRQPQHF.

This sequence joins TRBV6-5 and TRBJ1-1, with 10 positions matching TRBD1. The V gene's germline CDR1 is MNHEY and CDR2 SVGAGI. The CDR3 length is 13 residues. The V and J ends lost 6 bases and 8 bases, in that order; junction bases with no gene match: 6. In DNA form, the CDR3 reads TGTGCCAGCAGAGACAGGGGGCTCCTAGAAGCTTTCTTT. Amino acids: CASRDRGLLEAFF.

V and J are TRBV28 and TRBJ2-3; D unresolved. Germline V gene data show CDR1 as MDHEN and CDR2 as SYDVKM. Trimming cost V 6 bases and J 0 bases, with 7 bases left between them. The CDR3 consists of 13 residues. CDR3 protein: CASSTSSTDTQYF. The CDR3, as DNA: TGTGCCAGCAGCACCAGTAGCACAGATACGCAGTATTTT.

The V call is TRBV3-1 (or the pseudogene TRBV3-2), the J call TRBJ1-2; perhaps TRBD1 as D (5 bases). CDR1 and CDR2 (germline): LGHDT, YNNKEL (reference sequence). CDR3 length: 15 amino acids. V lost 1 base and J lost 4, with 13 bases in between. The CDR3 coding sequence is TGTGCCAGCAGCCAAGTCCAGGGACTGGGCTATGGCTACACCTTC. Translated: CASSQVQGLGYGYTF.

A single count supports this clone. The chain employs TRBV24-1 and TRBJ2-3, with a possible D match to TRBD2 (6 bases). V was cut by 3 bases and J by 1 base, with 7 bases left in between. The CDR3 is 14 residues long. Germline CDR1 is KGHDR and CDR2 is SFDVKD. This chain's CDR3 is CATSDTGGTDTQYF. CDR3 DNA sequence: TGTGCCACCAGTGATACGGGAGGCACAGATACGCAGTATTTT.

The chain recombines TRBV19 with TRBJ1-5; D unclear. The CDR3 extends over 13 amino acids. V lost 5 bases to trimming and J lost 7 bases, with 12 bases between them. The germline V gene encodes CDR1 LNHDA and CDR2 SQIVND (reference sequence). The CDR3 sequence is CASSLGSRQPQHF. The CDR3 region has the DNA TGTGCCAGTAGTTTGGGGAGCAGGCAGCCCCAGCATTTT.